The 8 T cell receptor beta chains listed next were all sequenced from one sample in a study of spatial heterogeneity in lung cancer (dated by TCRdb to 2018 to 2020). In the paper's terms, the time point label means: sample taken at primary tumor resection. For TCR sequencing, whole RNA was extracted from tumor and nontumor lung tissue, or from cryopreserved PBMC samples, and no cell sorting was done. Receptor libraries were prepared by 5' RACE. The instrument given in TCRdb is NextSeq 500. TCRdb reworked the public reads: Q25 trimming with fastp, MiXCR clone assembly, productive beta chains retained. Each entry is one CDR3 protein sequence, shown with its most common DNA and genes. The sample has several thousand distinct CDR3 sequences on record, 20% to 25% of them singletons. Around 23% of the sample is in the top ten clones. Sequencing used PBMCs, obtained at surgery. The receptors originated from a female donor with early-stage non-small cell lung cancer.

Points on this clonotype: As an off-target read in a library built for alpha chains, this beta chain has a frequency of little significance. This rearrangement joins TRBV6-2 or TRBV6-3 to TRBJ2-7; 7 bases align to TRBD1. CDR1 is MNHEY and CDR2 is SVGEGT in the germline V gene. This CDR3 has 14 amino acids. The V gene end was trimmed by 7 bases and the J gene end by 3 bases; junction bases not matched to a gene: 9. This CDR3 reads CASIPGTAFYEQYF. The CDR3 DNA reads as TGTGCCAGCATCCCGGGGACAGCTTTCTACGAGCAGTACTTC.

To note about this clonotype: The library was designed around alpha chains, so this beta chain is a stray read whose abundance carries little weight. This chain links TRBV20-1 with TRBJ2-7, with TRBD2 matching 12 bases. V shed 4 bases and J 6 bases; nucleotides not matched to a gene: 4. The germline gives CDR1 DFQATT, CDR2 SNEGSKA (reference sequence). This CDR3 has 13 residues. The CDR3 protein is CSATSGRAREQYF. CDR3 sequence (DNA): TGCAGTGCTACTAGCGGGAGGGCCCGCGAGCAGTACTTC.

By proportion, this clonotype is medium-sized (0.01 to 0.1%). The library was built for alpha chains, so this beta chain is an off-target read and its size means little. The chain combines TRBV24-1 with TRBJ2-1, with D possibly matching TRBD1 (6 bases). Germline assignment: CDR1 KGHDR and CDR2 SFDVKD. The CDR3 is made up of 14 amino acids. The ends were cut back, 8 bases at V and 0 bases at J, with 10 bases in the middle. The DNA of the CDR3 is TGTGCCACCAAACAGGGTCCCTCCTACAATGAGCAGTTCTTC. As protein: CATKQGPSYNEQFF.

Notes on this clonotype: A library prepared for alpha chains yielded this beta chain as an off-target read; its size is of little meaning. The rearrangement joins TRBV28 to TRBJ2-1; the match to TRBD2 covers 8 bases. The germline V gene has CDR1 MDHEN and CDR2 SYDVKM. V gave up 3 bases and J gave up 3 bases; unmatched junction bases: 4. CDR3 length equals 15 residues. CDR3 coding DNA: TGTGCCAGCAGTTTTTCGGGAGGGTGCTACAATGAGCAGTTCTTC. It specifies CASSFSGGCYNEQFF.

This clonotype is medium-sized. In a library made to pick up alpha chains, this beta chain is a stray read with a size that means little. The chain combines TRBV12-3 or TRBV12-4 with TRBJ2-3; no clear D. The CDR3 length is 13 residues. With 1 base removed from V and 4 bases from J, the gap between germline ends came to 6 bases. The CDR3 reads CASSLGEPDTQYF. CDR3 DNA: TGTGCCAGCAGTTTAGGAGAACCAGATACGCAGTATTTT.

Comment on this clonotype: Being off target in a library aimed at alpha chains, this beta chain has a size of little meaning. The gene calls are TRBV6-1 and TRBJ2-7; 7 bases are shared with TRBD1. With 3 bases clipped from V and 3 bases from J, the junction kept 5 bases outside the gene matches. The germline CDR1 and CDR2 sequences are MNHNS and SASEGT. The CDR3 consists of 14 residues. The CDR3 is CASSEGPGGYEQYF. The CDR3 nucleotides read TGTGCCAGCAGTGAGGGTCCAGGGGGCTACGAGCAGTACTTC.

This clonotype occurred a few times. The library was prepared for alpha chains; this beta chain is a stray read, so its frequency means little. The chain links TRBV11-2 to TRBJ2-1, with unresolved D. V shed 2 bases and J shed 0 bases, with 8 bases lying between them. CDR3 length equals 15 residues. From germline, CDR1 is SGHAT and CDR2 FQNNGV. The CDR3 spells CASSLSLGSYNEQFF. In DNA, the CDR3 is TGTGCCAGCAGCTTAAGTTTGGGCTCCTACAATGAGCAGTTCTTC.

This clonotype was seen more than once but under ten times. In a library made to pick up alpha chains, this beta chain is a stray read with a size that means little. V and J are TRBV5-1 and TRBJ2-3; D gene unclear. Germline CDR1 reads SGHRS; CDR2 reads YFSETQ. This CDR3 region has 14 residues. V gave up 4 bases and J gave up 4 bases, with 13 bases separating them. For the CDR3, the DNA is TGCGCCAGCAGCCTACCTCAGGCGGCAGATACGCAGTATTTT. Its protein is CASSLPQAADTQYF.